This T cell receptor (beta chain) stems from a study of blood T cell repertoires in COVID-19. Overall study context: Whether acute or convalescent, the COVID-19 samples came from the United States, Italy and Spain.

This CDR3 contains 14 residues. The trim removed 2 bases at V and 6 bases at J, leaving 2 bases unmatched. CDR1 and CDR2 from the germline V gene are SGHDT and YYEEEE. In the original processing: Researchers report that nucleated cell counts were estimated from reference gene primer amplification. Data came from immunoSEQ multiplex PCR; TCRdb stores just in-frame clones and leaves some out. D and trimming were read from the DNA, whereas the V and J calls and clone size are those reported in that table. The table lists approximately 270,000 clones, more than 75% of them singletons. This TCR was sampled from a man aged 40-49 years with active or convalescent COVID-19. Sequenced input: peripheral blood. The chain carries TRBV5-6 and TRBJ2-2; TRBD2 agrees at 9 bases. The CDR3 nucleotides read TGTGCCAGCAGCTTAGGGACTAGCTCCGGGGAGCTGTTTTTT. Its translation: CASSLGTSSGELFF.